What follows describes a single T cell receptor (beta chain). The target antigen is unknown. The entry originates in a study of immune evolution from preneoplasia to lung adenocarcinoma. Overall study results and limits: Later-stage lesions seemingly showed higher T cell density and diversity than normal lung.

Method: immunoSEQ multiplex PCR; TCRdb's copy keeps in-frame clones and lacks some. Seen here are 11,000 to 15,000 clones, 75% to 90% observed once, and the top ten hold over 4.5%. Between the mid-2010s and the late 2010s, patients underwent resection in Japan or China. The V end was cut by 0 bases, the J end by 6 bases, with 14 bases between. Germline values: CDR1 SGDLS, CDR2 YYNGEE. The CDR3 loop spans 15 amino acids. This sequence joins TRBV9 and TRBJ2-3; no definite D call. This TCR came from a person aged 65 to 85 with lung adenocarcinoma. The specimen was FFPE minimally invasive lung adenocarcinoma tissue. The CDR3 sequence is CASSVAGDRGDTQYF. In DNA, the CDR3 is TGTGCCAGCAGCGTAGCAGGCGACCGAGGTGATACGCAGTATTTT.